This paragraph reports one T cell receptor beta chain. The sample is drawn from a study of blood T cell repertoires in COVID-19. Germline V gene sequence: CDR1 LNHDA, CDR2 SQIVND (reference sequence). Trimming removed 6 bases at V and 4 bases at J, with 12 bases between. The CDR3 is 13 residues long. Original methodology: Amplification of reference gene primers was used by the study to estimate nucleated cell counts. Clones were read by immunoSEQ multiplex PCR, and TCRdb kept only the in-frame ones, dropping some. The DNA was the basis for D and trimming; V, J and clone size are from that table. The profile shows about 220,000 clones, approximately 82% of them singletons.

Material: peripheral blood. The sequence derives from a woman in her 50s with acute or convalescent COVID-19. This chain connects TRBV19 to TRBJ2-5; perhaps TRBD1 as D (5 bases). The CDR3 DNA sequence: TGTGCCAGTAGATCGCAGGGCGCAGAGACCCAGTACTTC. Residues: CASRSQGAETQYF.